These 10 T cell receptor beta chains came from one sample sequenced in a study of T cells in Graves' hyperthyroidism and ophthalmopathy. What was amplified from RNA transcripts were TCR beta CDR3 regions. Carried out on the TCR CDR3, a first-round RT-PCR used the HTBI primer set. One entry per CDR3 protein, called by TCRdb with MiXCR from the multiplex PCR reads. This sample has roughly 570,000 distinct CDR3 sequences; roughly 46% occur once, and the top ten carry 15% to 20%. Sequencing input: peripheral blood or thyroid tissue (not recorded which). These receptors were taken from an adult woman with Graves' disease, either hyperthyroidism or ophthalmopathy (not recorded which).

The gene calls are TRBV6-1 and TRBJ1-6; D is undetermined. There are 12 residues in the CDR3. From germline, CDR1 is MNHNS and CDR2 SASEGT. V shed 8 bases and J shed 9 bases, with 11 bases lying between them. CDR3 in amino acids: CASHLGGSPLHF. The CDR3 bases are TGTGCCAGCCACCTCGGTGGTTCACCCCTCCACTTT.

This clonotype has only one observation. This rearrangement joins TRBV7-2 to TRBJ2-1, with 9 bases aligning to TRBD2. There are 17 residues in the CDR3. V dropped 3 bases and J dropped 4; count of bases not matched to a gene: 10. CDR1 SGHTA and CDR2 FQGNSA come from the germline V gene. Here the CDR3 DNA reads TGTGCCAGCAGCTTGTCAGGTGTGACTAGCGGATACAATGAGCAGTTCTTC. Protein sequence: CASSLSGVTSGYNEQFF. Together with reference TRBV7-2 and TRBJ2-1, the CDR3 gives the full variable domain: GAGVSQSPSNKVTEKGKDVELRCDPISGHTALYWYRQSLGQGLEFLIYFQGNSAPDKSGLPSDRFSAERTGGSVSTLTIQRTQQEDSAVYLCASSLSGVTSGYNEQFFGPGTRLTVL.

This clonotype was seen at least ten times. The chain recombines TRBV5-6 with TRBJ2-7; 9 bases are a match to TRBD2. The germline V gene encodes CDR1 SGHDT and CDR2 YYEEEE. After removal of 1 base from V and 2 bases from J, the junction contained 7 bases not matched to a gene. This CDR3 has 16 residues. The CDR3 bases are TGTGCCAGCAGCTTGTCCCCAGCGGGAGGTGCCTACGAGCAGTACTTC. This sequence encodes CASSLSPAGGAYEQYF.

The CDR3 loop is CASSQGVGGGTEAFF. The CDR3 DNA is TGCGCCAGCAGTCAGGGGGTCGGCGGTGGGACTGAAGCTTTCTTT. This rearrangement joins TRBV10-1 to TRBJ1-1; 7 positions match TRBD1. Germline V gives CDR1 WNHNN, CDR2 SYGVQD (reference sequence). Trimming cost V 5 bases and J 5 bases; bases outside gene matches: 11. This CDR3 has 15 residues.

This clonotype was recorded at least ten times. The rearrangement links TRBV30 to TRBJ1-5, with D perhaps TRBD1 (6 bases). The CDR3 extends over 13 amino acids. Germline V gives CDR1 GTSNPN, CDR2 SVGIG (reference sequence). With 6 bases removed from V and 4 bases from J, the gap between germline ends came to 13 bases. CDR3 sequence reads: CACRGLSNQPQHF. The CDR3 bases are TGTGCCTGTCGGGGGCTATCAAATCAGCCCCAGCATTTT.

J is TRBJ2-6 and V is TRBV7-2, with D perhaps given as TRBD1 or TRBD2 (5 bases each). Germline CDR1 reads SGHTA; CDR2 reads FQGNSA. V was cut by 9 bases and J by 2 bases, with 23 bases left in between. The CDR3 extends over 18 amino acids. The CDR3 DNA sequence: TGTGCCAGTAGCAACCGCGGCCGAGGGGACCCTGGGGCCAACGTCCTGACTTTC. This gives the protein CASSNRGRGDPGANVLTF. Full variable domain (rest looked up from reference TRBV7-2 and TRBJ2-6): GAGVSQSPSNKVTEKGKDVELRCDPISGHTALYWYRQSLGQGLEFLIYFQGNSAPDKSGLPSDRFSAERTGGSVSTLTIQRTQQEDSAVYLCASSNRGRGDPGANVLTFGAGSRLTVL.

This clonotype was seen a few times. The chain carries TRBV10-2 and TRBJ1-2; 7 bases map to TRBD1. The CDR3 consists of 13 residues. Trimming at V came to 5 bases and at J to 2 bases, leaving 2 bases not matched to a gene. The germline CDR1 and CDR2 sequences are WSHSY and SAAADI. CDR3 loop: CASSRRGNYGYTF. CDR3 nucleotide sequence: TGCGCCAGCAGTCGCAGGGGGAACTATGGCTACACCTTC.

For this clonotype: The CDR3 does not close with the conserved phenylalanine or tryptophan, likely indicating a read error. No DNA is shown, since the ends of the CDR3 on it are uncertain; the CDR3 is the one TCRdb lists. The rearrangement joins TRBV2 to TRBJ1-4. The CDR3 spans 8 amino acids, including both terminal residues. Germline V CDR1 and CDR2: SNHLY, FYNNEI. The CDR3 protein is CASSELNS.

This chain links TRBV28 with TRBJ2-5, with TRBD2 matching 10 bases. Losses at the gene ends were 2 bases for V and 2 bases for J; bases not matched to a gene: 8. In germline, CDR1 is MDHEN, CDR2 SYDVKM. The CDR3 consists of 17 residues. In DNA, the CDR3 is TGTGCCAGCAGTTTACCAACTAGCGGGGTTACTCAAGAGACCCAGTACTTC. Its translation is CASSLPTSGVTQETQYF.

This clonotype was seen many times. V is TRBV10-3 and J is TRBJ1-1; 9 nucleotides agree with TRBD1. The CDR3 sequence is 13 residues long. V was clipped by 7 bases and J by 5 bases; unmatched bases: 5. Germline CDR1 is ENHRY and CDR2 is SYGVKD. The CDR3 here is CAITGDRATEAFF. DNA for the CDR3: TGTGCCATCACTGGGGACAGGGCTACTGAAGCTTTCTTT.